A single sample is the source of the 8 T cell receptor beta chains below, sequenced in a study of cytomegalovirus exposure and HLA in healthy donors. Clones were sequenced by immunoSEQ multiplex PCR, and TCRdb holds only the in-frame ones, with some missing. The data hold 170,000 or so clones, with around 85% observed a single time. The sample was PBMCs. Receptors were obtained from a man between 18 and 29 years old in good health and CMV-seropositive.

The chain combines TRBV10-2 with TRBJ2-7; a possible D gene is TRBD1 (5 bases). V was shortened by 10 bases and J by 2 bases, with 18 bases between the two germline ends. CDR1 is WSHSY, CDR2 SAAADI, per germline. CDR3 length equals 14 residues. The CDR3 is CATKRGFDAYEQYF. CDR3 in DNA: TGCGCCACCAAAAGGGGATTCGACGCCTACGAGCAGTACTTC.

V gene TRBV6-4 combines with J gene TRBJ2-7; 7 positions match TRBD2. Germline-derived CDR1 and CDR2 are MRHNA and SNTAGT. This CDR3 contains 15 residues. Unmatched junction bases numbered 12, after V lost 6 bases and J lost 4 bases. CDR3 region: CASSEEAGPSYEQYF. CDR3 nucleotides: TGTGCCAGCAGCGAAGAAGCGGGGCCGAGTTACGAGCAGTACTTC.

The chain combines TRBV9 with TRBJ2-2; 8 bases align to TRBD1. The germline V gene has CDR1 SGDLS and CDR2 YYNGEE. The length of the CDR3 is 15 residues. The trim removed 3 bases at V and 1 base at J, leaving 2 bases unmatched. Here the CDR3 reads CASSAGTGNTGELFF. In DNA, the CDR3 is TGTGCCAGCAGCGCTGGGACAGGGAACACCGGGGAGCTGTTTTTT.

This sequence joins TRBV27 and TRBJ2-5, with TRBD1 identical over 9 bases. The CDR3 has 15 residues. With 3 bases clipped from V and 5 bases from J, the junction kept 7 bases outside the gene matches. Germline V gene sequence: CDR1 MNHEY, CDR2 SMNVEV (reference sequence). The CDR3 here is CASSLGGQGRETQYF. The CDR3 DNA reads TGTGCCAGCAGTTTGGGGGGACAGGGTCGGGAGACCCAGTACTTC.

The chain uses TRBV28 and TRBJ2-5; 10 bases are a match to TRBD2. Germline trimming cut 2 bases from V and 5 bases from J; bases unmatched to any gene: 11. The CDR3 covers 17 residues. Germline CDR1 MDHEN, CDR2 SYDVKM. CDR3 DNA: TGTGCCAGCAGTTTAAACCCTAGCGGGAGTCTAACGGAGACCCAGTACTTC. Amino acid sequence: CASSLNPSGSLTETQYF.

The J gene is TRBJ2-3, the V gene TRBV7-9; weak D call: TRBD1 (5 bases). The CDR3 length is 15 residues. The germline V gene encodes CDR1 SEHNR and CDR2 FQNEAQ (reference sequence). V was cut by 5 bases and J by 5 bases, with 17 bases left in between. Written as DNA, the CDR3 is TGTGCCAGCAGCAGGCCAGGGATCAACAGAGATACGCAGTATTTT. Translating it yields CASSRPGINRDTQYF.

This chain links TRBV4-2 with TRBJ1-5; D not resolved. The CDR3 runs 15 residues. From germline, CDR1 is LGHNA and CDR2 YNFKEQ. V lost 1 base and J 0 bases, leaving 7 bases between the germline ends. This CDR3 is CASSQARYSNQPQHF. CDR3 bases: TGTGCCAGCAGCCAAGCGAGGTATAGCAATCAGCCCCAGCATTTT.

V and J are TRBV28 and TRBJ1-1; possible D gene TRBD1, 6 bases. From germline, CDR1 is MDHEN and CDR2 SYDVKM. Trimming took 7 bases from V and 1 from J, leaving 13 bases between them. The CDR3 runs 14 residues. CDR3 nucleotide sequence: TGTGCCAGCACCCAGGGGTCAACGAACACTGAAGCTTTCTTT. Its protein is CASTQGSTNTEAFF. Complete variable domain (other parts from reference TRBV28 and TRBJ1-1): DVKVTQSSRYLVKRTGEKVFLECVQDMDHENMFWYRQDPGLGLRLIYFSYDVKMKEKGDIPEGYSVSREKKERFSLILESASTNQTSMYLCASTQGSTNTEAFFGQGTRLTVV.